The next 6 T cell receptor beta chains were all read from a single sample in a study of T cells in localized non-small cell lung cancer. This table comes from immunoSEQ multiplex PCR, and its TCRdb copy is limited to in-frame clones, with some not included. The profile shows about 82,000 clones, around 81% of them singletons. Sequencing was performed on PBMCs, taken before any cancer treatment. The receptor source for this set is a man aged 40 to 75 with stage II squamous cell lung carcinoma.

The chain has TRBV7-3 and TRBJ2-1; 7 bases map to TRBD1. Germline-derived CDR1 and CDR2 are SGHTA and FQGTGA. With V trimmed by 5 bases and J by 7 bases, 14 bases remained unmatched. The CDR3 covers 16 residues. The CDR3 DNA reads TGTGCCAGCAGCCCGAGAGGACAGGAACAAAGAAATGAGCAGTTCTTC. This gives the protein CASSPRGQEQRNEQFF.

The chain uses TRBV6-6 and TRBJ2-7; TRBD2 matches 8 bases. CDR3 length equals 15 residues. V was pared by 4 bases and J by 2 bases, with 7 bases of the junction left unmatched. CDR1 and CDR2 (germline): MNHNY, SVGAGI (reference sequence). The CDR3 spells CASSFQRGSPYEQYF. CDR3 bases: TGTGCCAGCAGTTTCCAGCGGGGGAGTCCCTACGAGCAGTACTTC.

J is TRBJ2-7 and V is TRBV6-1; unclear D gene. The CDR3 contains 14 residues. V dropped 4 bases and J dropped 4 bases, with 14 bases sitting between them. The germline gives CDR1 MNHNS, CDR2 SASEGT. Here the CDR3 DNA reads TGTGCCAGCAGTGGTCAAATACAGAGTTACGAGCAGTACTTC. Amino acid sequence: CASSGQIQSYEQYF.

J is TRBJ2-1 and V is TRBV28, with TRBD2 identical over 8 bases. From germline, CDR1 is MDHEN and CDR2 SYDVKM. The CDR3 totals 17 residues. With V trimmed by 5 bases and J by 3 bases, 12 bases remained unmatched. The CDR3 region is CASSPLASGPYYNEQFF. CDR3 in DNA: TGTGCCAGCAGTCCCTTGGCTAGCGGGCCTTACTACAATGAGCAGTTCTTC.

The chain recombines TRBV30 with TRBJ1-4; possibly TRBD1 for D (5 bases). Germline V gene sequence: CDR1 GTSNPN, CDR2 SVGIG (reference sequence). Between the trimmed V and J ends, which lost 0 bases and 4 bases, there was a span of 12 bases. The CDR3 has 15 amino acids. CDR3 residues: CAWSVRQSFNEKLFF. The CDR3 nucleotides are TGTGCCTGGAGTGTACGACAGAGCTTTAATGAAAAACTGTTTTTT.

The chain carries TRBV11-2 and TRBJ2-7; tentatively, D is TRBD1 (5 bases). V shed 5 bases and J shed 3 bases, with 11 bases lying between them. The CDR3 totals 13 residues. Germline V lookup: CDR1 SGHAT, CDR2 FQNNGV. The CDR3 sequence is CASSPGQRYEQYF. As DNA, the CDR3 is TGTGCCAGCAGCCCCGGACAACGCTACGAGCAGTACTTC.